The present entry profiles one T cell receptor beta chain with its context. Its antigen is unknown. Nothing much larger sits one base from this clone, and base qualities are not available. CDR1 and CDR2 (SGHTA, FQGTGA) derive from the germline V gene. Measured from the cysteine to the phenylalanine, the CDR3 is 18 residues long. Left in the record is the CDR3 DNA by itself, 54 bases read in frame from the first base. Germline trimming: 5 bases from V, 0 bases from J; junction bases outside gene matches: 13. This sample is drawn from a study of blood T cell repertoires in COVID-19 (TCRdb year 2020). Concerning the study at large: The collaborator samples originated in the United States, Italy and Spain and spanned the acute and convalescent phases of COVID-19. The material from the prospective study consisted of cDNA or gDNA derived from T cells, B-cell-depleted T cells, or PBMCs. Subjects who had been exposed to COVID-19, were actively infected with it, or had recovered from it provided the deeply sampled blood TCRbeta repertoires that made up the dataset. The repertoires were made available in a free public database intended to serve as a resource for research on the immune response to SARS-CoV-2. The samples were drawn from two sources: the first 160 participants of the ongoing ImmuneRACE study, and 1,000 to 1,500 subjects contributed by 6 global collaborators. Sample metadata almost always included a de-identified subject ID, COVID-19 status, age in years and sex. Where HLA class I and class II types were available, the types were taken from metadata supplied by the sample provider, not from assay-based typing.

In Seattle, one collaborating source enrolled patients while the infection was active and tracked those patients longitudinally over the course of disease. Each collaborating institution followed its own protocols to collect whole blood in K2EDTA tubes. For TCRbeta analysis, collaborators shipped samples as frozen whole blood, isolated PBMCs, or DNA extracted from either of those sample types. What the research found in general, with its limitations: Clinical and demographic metadata were provided uncurated, with the amount varying by source and participant.

The immunoSEQ Assay, a bias-controlled multiplex PCR, was used to amplify TCRbeta CDR3 regions from genomic DNA. On the authors' methods: Nucleated cell counts per sample were estimated from amplification of reference gene primers within the assay. To quantify the absolute abundance of each unique TCRbeta CDR3 rearrangement, sequence reads were collapsed and filtered. For each sample, productive Simpson clonality was calculated as the square root of Simpson's diversity index across productive rearrangements. This is the immuneACCESS table as TCRdb keeps it, with only in-frame sequences that have V and J called. A part of the clones is gone; compared with another copy, unresolved V genes explain less than half, and the rest is unexplained. V and J calls and clone size are as listed in that table; D and trimming were resolved from the DNA. The sample table lists 75,000 to 90,000 clones, 75% to 85% of them with a count of one. The ten largest clones capture about a third of the sample.

The sequence is built from TRBV7-3 and TRBJ1-3, with 7 middle bases fitting TRBD1. The clonotype comes from a man aged 55-75 years with COVID-19, enrolled during active disease. The sample consisted of peripheral blood. The nucleotide sequence reads TGTGCCAGCAGCCCCCGAGGGACAGACTCATACTCTGGAAACACCATATATTTT. Its protein is CASSPRGTDSYSGNTIYF.